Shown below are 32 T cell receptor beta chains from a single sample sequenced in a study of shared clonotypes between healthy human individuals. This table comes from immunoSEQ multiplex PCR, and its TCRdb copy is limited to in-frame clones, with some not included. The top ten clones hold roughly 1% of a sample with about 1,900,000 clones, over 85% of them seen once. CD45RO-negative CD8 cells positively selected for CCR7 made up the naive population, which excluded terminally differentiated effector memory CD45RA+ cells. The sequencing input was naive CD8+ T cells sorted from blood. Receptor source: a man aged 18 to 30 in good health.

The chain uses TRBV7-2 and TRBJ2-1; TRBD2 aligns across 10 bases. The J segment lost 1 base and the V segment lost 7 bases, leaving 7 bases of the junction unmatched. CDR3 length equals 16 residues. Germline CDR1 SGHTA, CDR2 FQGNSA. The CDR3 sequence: CASTPSGRESYNEQFF. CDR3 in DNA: TGTGCCAGCACCCCTAGCGGGAGAGAATCCTACAATGAGCAGTTCTTC.

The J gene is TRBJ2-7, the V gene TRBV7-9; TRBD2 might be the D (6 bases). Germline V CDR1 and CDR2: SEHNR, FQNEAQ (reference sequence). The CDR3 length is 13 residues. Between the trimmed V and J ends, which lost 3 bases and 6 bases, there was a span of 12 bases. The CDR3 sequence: CASSFEAGGEQYF. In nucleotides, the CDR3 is TGTGCCAGCAGCTTCGAAGCGGGCGGCGAGCAGTACTTC.

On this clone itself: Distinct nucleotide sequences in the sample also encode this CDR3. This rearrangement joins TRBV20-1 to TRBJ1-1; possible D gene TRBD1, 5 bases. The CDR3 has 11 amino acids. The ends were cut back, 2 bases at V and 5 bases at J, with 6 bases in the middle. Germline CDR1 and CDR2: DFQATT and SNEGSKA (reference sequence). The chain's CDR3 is CSARQGTEAFF. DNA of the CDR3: TGCAGTGCTAGACAGGGAACTGAAGCTTTCTTT.

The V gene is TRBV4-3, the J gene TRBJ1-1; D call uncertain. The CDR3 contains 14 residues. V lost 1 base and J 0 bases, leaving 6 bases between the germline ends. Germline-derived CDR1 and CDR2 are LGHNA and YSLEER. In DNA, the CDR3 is TGCGCCAGCAGCCAAGCACCGTTGAACACTGAAGCTTTCTTT. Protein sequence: CASSQAPLNTEAFF.

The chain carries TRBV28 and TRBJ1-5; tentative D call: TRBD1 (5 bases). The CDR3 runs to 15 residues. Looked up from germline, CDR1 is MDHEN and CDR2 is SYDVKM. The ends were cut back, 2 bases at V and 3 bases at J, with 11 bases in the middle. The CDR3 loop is CASSLLGVNNQPQHF. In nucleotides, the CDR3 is TGTGCCAGCAGTTTACTAGGGGTCAACAATCAGCCCCAGCATTTT. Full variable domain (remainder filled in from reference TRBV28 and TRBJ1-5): DVKVTQSSRYLVKRTGEKVFLECVQDMDHENMFWYRQDPGLGLRLIYFSYDVKMKEKGDIPEGYSVSREKKERFSLILESASTNQTSMYLCASSLLGVNNQPQHFGDGTRLSIL.

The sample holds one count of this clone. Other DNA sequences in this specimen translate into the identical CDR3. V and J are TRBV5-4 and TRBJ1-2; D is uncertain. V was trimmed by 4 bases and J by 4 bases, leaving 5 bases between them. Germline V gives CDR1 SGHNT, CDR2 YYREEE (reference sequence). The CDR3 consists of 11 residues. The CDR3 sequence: CASSQGYGYTF. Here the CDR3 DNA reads TGTGCCAGCAGCCAAGGCTATGGCTACACCTTC.

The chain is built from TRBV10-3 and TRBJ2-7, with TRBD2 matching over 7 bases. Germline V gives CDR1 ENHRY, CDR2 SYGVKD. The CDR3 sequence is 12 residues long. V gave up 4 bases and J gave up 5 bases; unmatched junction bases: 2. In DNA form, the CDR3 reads TGTGCCATCAGTGGGGAGGGGAACGAGCAGTACTTC. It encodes CAISGEGNEQYF.

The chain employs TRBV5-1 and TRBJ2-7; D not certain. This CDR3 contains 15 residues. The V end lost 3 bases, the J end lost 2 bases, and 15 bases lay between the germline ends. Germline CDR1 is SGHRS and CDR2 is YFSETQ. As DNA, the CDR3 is TGCGCCAGCAGCTCCAACCGACTCAATGCCTACGAGCAGTACTTC. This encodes CASSSNRLNAYEQYF.

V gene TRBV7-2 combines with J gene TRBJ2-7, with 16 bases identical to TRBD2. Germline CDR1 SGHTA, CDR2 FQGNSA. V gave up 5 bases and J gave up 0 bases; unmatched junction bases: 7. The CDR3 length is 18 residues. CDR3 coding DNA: TGTGCCAGCAGCGTCCCGGGACTAGCGGGAGGGCCCTCCTACGAGCAGTACTTC. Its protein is CASSVPGLAGGPSYEQYF.

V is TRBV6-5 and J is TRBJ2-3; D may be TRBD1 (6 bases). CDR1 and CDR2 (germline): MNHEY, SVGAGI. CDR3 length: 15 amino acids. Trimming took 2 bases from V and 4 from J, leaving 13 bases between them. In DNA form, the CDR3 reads TGTGCCAGCAGTTACCTACAGGGTGAAGCAGATACGCAGTATTTT. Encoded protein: CASSYLQGEADTQYF.

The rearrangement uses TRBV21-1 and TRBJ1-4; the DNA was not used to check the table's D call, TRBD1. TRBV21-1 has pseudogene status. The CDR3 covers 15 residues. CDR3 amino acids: CASRKKTGKVEKLFF. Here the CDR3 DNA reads TGTGCCAGCAGGAAGAAGACAGGGAAGGTTGAAAAACTGTTTTTT.

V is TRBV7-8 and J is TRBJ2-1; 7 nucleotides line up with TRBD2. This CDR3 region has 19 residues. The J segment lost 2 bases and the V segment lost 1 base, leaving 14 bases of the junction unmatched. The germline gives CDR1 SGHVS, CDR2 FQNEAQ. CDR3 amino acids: CASSLVGGPGGMAYNEQFF. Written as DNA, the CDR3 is TGTGCCAGCAGCTTAGTCGGCGGTCCCGGGGGGATGGCCTACAATGAGCAGTTCTTC. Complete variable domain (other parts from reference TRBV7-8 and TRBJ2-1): GAGVSQSPRYKVAKRGQDVALRCDPISGHVSLFWYQQALGQGPEFLTYFQNEAQLDKSGLPSDRFFAERPEGSVSTLKIQRTQQEDSAVYLCASSLVGGPGGMAYNEQFFGPGTRLTVL.

CDR3 loop: CASSQVGEGTSNEQYF. CDR3 DNA: TGCGCCAGCAGCCAAGTCGGTGAGGGAACGTCTAACGAGCAGTACTTC. This rearrangement joins TRBV4-3 to TRBJ2-7, with a possible D match to TRBD2 (5 bases). Germline CDR1 LGHNA, CDR2 YSLEER. The length of the CDR3 is 16 residues. V was pared by 1 base and J by 5 bases, with 18 bases between.

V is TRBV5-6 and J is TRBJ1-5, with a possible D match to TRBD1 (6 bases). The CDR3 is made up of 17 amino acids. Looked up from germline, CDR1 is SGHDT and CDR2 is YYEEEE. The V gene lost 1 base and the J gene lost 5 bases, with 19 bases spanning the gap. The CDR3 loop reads CASSLRWEGRGDQPQHF. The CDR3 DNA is TGTGCCAGCAGCTTGCGGTGGGAAGGGAGGGGGGATCAGCCCCAGCATTTT. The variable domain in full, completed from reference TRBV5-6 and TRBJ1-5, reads DAGVTQSPTHLIKTRGQQVTLRCSPKSGHDTVSWYQQALGQGPQFIFQYYEEEERQRGNFPDRFSGHQFPNYSSELNVNALLLGDSALYLCASSLRWEGRGDQPQHFGDGTRLSIL.

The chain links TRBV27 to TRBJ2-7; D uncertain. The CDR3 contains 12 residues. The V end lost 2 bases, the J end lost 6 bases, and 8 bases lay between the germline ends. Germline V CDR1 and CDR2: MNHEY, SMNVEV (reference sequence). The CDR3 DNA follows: TGTGCCAGCAGTTTAGGCAACGGCGAGCAGTACTTC. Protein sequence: CASSLGNGEQYF.

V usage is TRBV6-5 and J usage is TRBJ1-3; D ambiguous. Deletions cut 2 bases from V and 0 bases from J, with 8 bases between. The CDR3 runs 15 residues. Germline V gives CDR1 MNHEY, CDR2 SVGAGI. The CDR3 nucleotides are TGTGCCAGCAGTTACGAGTCTTCCTCTGGAAACACCATATATTTT. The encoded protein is CASSYESSSGNTIYF.

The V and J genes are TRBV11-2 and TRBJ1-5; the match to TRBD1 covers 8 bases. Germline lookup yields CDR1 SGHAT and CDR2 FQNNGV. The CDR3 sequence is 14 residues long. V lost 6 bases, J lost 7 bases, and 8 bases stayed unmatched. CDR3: CASRQTGAGQPQHF. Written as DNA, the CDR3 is TGTGCCAGCAGACAGACAGGGGCGGGACAGCCCCAGCATTTT.

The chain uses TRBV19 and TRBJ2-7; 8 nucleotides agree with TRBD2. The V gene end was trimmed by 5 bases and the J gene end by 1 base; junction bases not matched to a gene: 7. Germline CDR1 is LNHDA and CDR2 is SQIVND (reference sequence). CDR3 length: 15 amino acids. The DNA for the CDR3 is TGTGCCAGTAGTCCCAGGACTAGCTCGTCCTACGAGCAGTACTTC. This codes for CASSPRTSSSYEQYF.

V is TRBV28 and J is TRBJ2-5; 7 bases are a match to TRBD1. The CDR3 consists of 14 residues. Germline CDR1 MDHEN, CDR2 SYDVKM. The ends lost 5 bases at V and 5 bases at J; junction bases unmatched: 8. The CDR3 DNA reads TGTGCCAGCAGTCCTGACAGGGAAGGCGAGACCCAGTACTTC. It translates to CASSPDREGETQYF.

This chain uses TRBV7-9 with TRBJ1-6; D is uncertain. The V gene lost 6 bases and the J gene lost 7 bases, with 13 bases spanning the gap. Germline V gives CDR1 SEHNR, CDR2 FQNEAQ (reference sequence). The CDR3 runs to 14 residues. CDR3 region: CASSPLDGNSPLHF. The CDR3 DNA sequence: TGTGCCAGCAGTCCCCTGGATGGGAATTCACCCCTCCACTTT. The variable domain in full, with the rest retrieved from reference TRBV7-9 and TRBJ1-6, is DTGVSQNPRHKITKRGQNVTFRCDPISEHNRLYWYRQTLGQGPEFLTYFQNEAQLEKSRLLSDRFSAERPKGSFSTLEIQRTEQGDSAMYLCASSPLDGNSPLHFGNGTRLTVT.

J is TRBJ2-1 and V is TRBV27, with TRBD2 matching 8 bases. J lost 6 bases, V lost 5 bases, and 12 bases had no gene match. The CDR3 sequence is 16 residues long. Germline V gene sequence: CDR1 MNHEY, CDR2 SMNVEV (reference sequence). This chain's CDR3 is CASSPSAGEIGNEQFF. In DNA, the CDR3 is TGTGCCAGCAGTCCCTCAGCGGGGGAGATAGGCAATGAGCAGTTCTTC.

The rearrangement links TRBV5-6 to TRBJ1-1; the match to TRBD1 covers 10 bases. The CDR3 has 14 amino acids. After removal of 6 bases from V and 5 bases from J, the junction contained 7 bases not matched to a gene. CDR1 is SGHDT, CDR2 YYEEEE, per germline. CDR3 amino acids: CASTWDRGSTEAFF. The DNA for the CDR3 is TGTGCCAGCACCTGGGACAGGGGAAGTACTGAAGCTTTCTTT.

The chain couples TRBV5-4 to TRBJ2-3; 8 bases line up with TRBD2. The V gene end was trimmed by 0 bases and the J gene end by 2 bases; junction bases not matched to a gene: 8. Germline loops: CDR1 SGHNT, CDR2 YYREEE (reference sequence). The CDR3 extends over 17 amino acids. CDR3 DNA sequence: TGTGCCAGCAGCTTGGGGGGTCTAGCGGGCTACACAGATACGCAGTATTTT. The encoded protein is CASSLGGLAGYTDTQYF. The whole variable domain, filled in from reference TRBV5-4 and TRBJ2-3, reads ETGVTQSPTHLIKTRGQQVTLRCSSQSGHNTVSWYQQALGQGPQFIFQYYREEENGRGNFPPRFSGLQFPNYSSELNVNALELDDSALYLCASSLGGLAGYTDTQYFGPGTRLTVL.

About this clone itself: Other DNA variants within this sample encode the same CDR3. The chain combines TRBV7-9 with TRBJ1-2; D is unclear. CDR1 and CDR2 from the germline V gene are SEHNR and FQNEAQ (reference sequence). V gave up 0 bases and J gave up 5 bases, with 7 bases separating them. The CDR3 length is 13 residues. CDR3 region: CASSLAGSYGYTF. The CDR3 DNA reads TGTGCCAGCAGCTTAGCTGGTTCATATGGCTACACCTTC.

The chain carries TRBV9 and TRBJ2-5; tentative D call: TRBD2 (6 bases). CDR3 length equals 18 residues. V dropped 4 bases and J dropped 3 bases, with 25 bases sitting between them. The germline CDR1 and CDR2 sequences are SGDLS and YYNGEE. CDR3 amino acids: CASSFNPTGREAEETQYF. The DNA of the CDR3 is TGTGCCAGCAGCTTTAACCCTACGGGGCGGGAAGCGGAAGAGACCCAGTACTTC. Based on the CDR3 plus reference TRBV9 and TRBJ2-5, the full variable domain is DSGVTQTPKHLITATGQRVTLRCSPRSGDLSVYWYQQSLDQGLQFLIQYYNGEERAKGNILERFSAQQFPDLHSELNLSSLELGDSALYFCASSFNPTGREAEETQYFGPGTRLLVL.

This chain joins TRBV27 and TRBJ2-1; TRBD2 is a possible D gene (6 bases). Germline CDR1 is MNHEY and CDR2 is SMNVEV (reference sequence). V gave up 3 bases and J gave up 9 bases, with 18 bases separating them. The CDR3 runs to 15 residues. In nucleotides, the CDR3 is TGTGCCAGCAGTTTTGGGGCAGGTGGAGCGGGTGAGCAGTTCTTC. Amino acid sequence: CASSFGAGGAGEQFF.

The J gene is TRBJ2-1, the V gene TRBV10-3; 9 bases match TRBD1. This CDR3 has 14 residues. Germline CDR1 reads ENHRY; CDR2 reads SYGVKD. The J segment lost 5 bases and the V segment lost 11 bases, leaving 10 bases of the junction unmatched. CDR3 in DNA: TGTGCCGTCGCATACAGGGGGCTTGACAATGAGCAGTTCTTC. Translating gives CAVAYRGLDNEQFF.

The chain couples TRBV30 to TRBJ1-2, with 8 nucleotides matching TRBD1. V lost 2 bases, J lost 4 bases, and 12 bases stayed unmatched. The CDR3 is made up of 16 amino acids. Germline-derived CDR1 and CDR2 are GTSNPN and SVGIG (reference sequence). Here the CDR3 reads CAWSKGVQGAFYGYTF. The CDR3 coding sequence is TGTGCCTGGAGTAAAGGGGTCCAGGGGGCATTCTATGGCTACACCTTC.

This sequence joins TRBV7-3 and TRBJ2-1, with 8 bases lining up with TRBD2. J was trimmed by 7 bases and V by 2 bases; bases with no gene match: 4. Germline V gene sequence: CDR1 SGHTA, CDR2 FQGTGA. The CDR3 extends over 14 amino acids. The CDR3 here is CASSLGTSGNEQFF. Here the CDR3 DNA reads TGTGCCAGCAGCTTAGGGACTAGTGGTAATGAGCAGTTCTTC.

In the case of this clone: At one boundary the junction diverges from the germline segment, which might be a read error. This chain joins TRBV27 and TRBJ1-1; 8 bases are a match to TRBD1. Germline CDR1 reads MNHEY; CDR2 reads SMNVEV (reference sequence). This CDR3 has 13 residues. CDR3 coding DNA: TGTGCCAGCAGCCTTGCTTTGGGACAGGAAATTTCCTTT. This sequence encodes CASSLALGQEISF.

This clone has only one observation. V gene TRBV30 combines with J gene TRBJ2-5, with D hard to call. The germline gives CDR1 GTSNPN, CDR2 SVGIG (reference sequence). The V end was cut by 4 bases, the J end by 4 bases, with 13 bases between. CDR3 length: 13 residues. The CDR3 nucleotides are TGTGCCTGGACCGATACCTCCGGAGAGACCCAGTACTTC. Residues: CAWTDTSGETQYF.

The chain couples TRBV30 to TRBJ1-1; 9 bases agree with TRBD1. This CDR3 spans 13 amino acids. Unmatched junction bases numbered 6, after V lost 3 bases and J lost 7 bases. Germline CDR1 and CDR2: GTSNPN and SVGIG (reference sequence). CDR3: CAWSRTGGSEAFF. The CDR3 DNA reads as TGTGCCTGGAGCCGAACAGGGGGCAGTGAAGCTTTCTTT.